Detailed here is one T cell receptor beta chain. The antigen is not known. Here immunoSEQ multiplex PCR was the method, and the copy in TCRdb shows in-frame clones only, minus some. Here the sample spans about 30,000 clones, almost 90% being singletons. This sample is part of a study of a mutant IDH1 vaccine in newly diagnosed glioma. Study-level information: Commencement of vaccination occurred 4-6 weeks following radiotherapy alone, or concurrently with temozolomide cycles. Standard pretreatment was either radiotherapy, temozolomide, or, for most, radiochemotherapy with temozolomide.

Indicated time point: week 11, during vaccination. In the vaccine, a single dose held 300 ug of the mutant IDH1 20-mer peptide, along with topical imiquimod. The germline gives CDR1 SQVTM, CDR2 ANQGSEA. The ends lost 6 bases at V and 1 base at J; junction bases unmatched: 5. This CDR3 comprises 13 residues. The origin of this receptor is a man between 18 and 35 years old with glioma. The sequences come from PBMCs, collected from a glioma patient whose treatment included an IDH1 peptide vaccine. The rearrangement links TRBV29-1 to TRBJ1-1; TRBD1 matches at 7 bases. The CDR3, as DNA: TGCAGCGTCCCGGACAGGAGGAACACTGAAGCTTTCTTT. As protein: CSVPDRRNTEAFF.